This T cell receptor (beta chain) was profiled in a study of cytomegalovirus exposure and HLA in healthy donors. Study-level points and caveats: About 87% or about 30% of the time was how often most TCR beta V segments were productive, according to an earlier analysis.

Per germline, CDR1 MNHEY and CDR2 SMNVEV (reference sequence). V lost 6 bases to trimming and J lost 4 bases; unmatched junction nucleotides: 5. This CDR3 is 15 amino acids long. In the PCR, 60 Vbeta and 13 Jbeta primers were used. Generated by immunoSEQ multiplex PCR, the TCRdb table keeps only in-frame clones and is missing some. This repertoire includes just over 200,000 clones. About this clone itself: The antigen is unknown.

Sequenced material: PBMCs. This chain links TRBV27 with TRBJ2-6; 8 bases fit TRBD1. The receptor comes from a girl aged 2 to 10 in good health and CMV-seropositive. CDR3 coding DNA: TGTGCCAGCAGCCAGACAGGGGTCGGGGCCAACGTCCTGACTTTC. It encodes CASSQTGVGANVLTF. The full variable domain, its missing parts supplied by reference TRBV27 and TRBJ2-6, is EAQVTQNPRYLITVTGKKLTVTCSQNMNHEYMSWYRQDPGLGLRQIYYSMNVEVTDKGDVPEGYKVSRKEKRNFPLILESPSPNQTSLYFCASSQTGVGANVLTFGAGSRLTVL.